This entry concerns a single T cell receptor beta chain. The target antigen is unknown. The data stem from a study of cytomegalovirus exposure and HLA in healthy donors. Study results and caveats: As a later analysis showed, a missense DCLRE1C variant was linked to trimming of TCR beta V- and J-genes. The study labeled around 160 TCR beta chains cytomegalovirus-associated. There were reportedly fewer N-insertions in an Asian-associated ancestry cluster than the approximately 670-donor mean, in a later analysis.

Nominal health characterized the donors when sampled, though unrecorded immune exposures were likely. Germline values: CDR1 LNHDA, CDR2 SQIVND (reference sequence). V lost 6 bases and J lost 0; bases outside the gene matches: 10. The CDR3 extends over 18 amino acids. PCR used 60 Vbeta primers and 13 Jbeta primers. Some clones are missing from TCRdb's copy, which holds only in-frame ones; the method was immunoSEQ multiplex PCR. The sample table sets out some 130,000 clones. V gene TRBV19 combines with J gene TRBJ2-4, with 11 bases matching TRBD2. Sequenced: PBMCs. The source of this sequence is a woman in her sixties or seventies in good health and CMV-seronegative. The CDR3 nucleotides are TGTGCCAGTAGCTCATCCGGGACTAGCGGTTTAGCCAAAAACATTCAGTACTTC. This encodes CASSSSGTSGLAKNIQYF.